This entry lists 29 T cell receptor beta chains sequenced from one sample in a study of PD-1 blockade in mismatch repair-deficient tumors. Produced via immunoSEQ multiplex PCR; TCRdb's table is partial and in-frame only. The sample contains 100,000 to 150,000 clones, about 88% of which appear only once. Source: peripheral blood, taken 44 weeks after starting pembrolizumab. The receptors come from an adult with mismatch repair-deficient cancer.

The chain couples TRBV4-1 to TRBJ1-3, with TRBD1 matching over 7 bases. The CDR3 runs to 17 residues. The V gene's germline CDR1 is MGHRA and CDR2 YSYEKL. V was clipped by 1 base and J by 0 bases; unmatched bases: 6. The CDR3 loop is CASSQGQGPISGNTIYF. CDR3 nucleotides: TGCGCCAGCAGCCAAGGACAGGGACCCATCTCTGGAAACACCATATATTTT.

The chain links TRBV6-5 to TRBJ2-1; 9 nucleotides agree with TRBD1. In germline, CDR1 is MNHEY, CDR2 SVGAGI. Losses at the gene ends were 0 bases for V and 6 bases for J; bases not matched to a gene: 6. There are 16 residues in the CDR3. DNA for the CDR3: TGTGCCAGCAGTTACTCGACAGGGGGGGGAACCAATGAGCAGTTCTTC. Translating gives CASSYSTGGGTNEQFF.

This clone was counted a few times. The genes are TRBV7-9 and TRBJ2-1; no definite D call. CDR1 and CDR2 from the germline V gene are SEHNR and FQNEAQ (reference sequence). The CDR3 totals 11 residues. V lost 4 bases to trimming and J lost 7 bases, with 5 bases between them. This chain's CDR3 is CASSSKNEQFF. For the CDR3, the DNA is TGTGCCAGCAGCTCCAAGAATGAGCAGTTCTTC.

This rearrangement joins TRBV11-2 to TRBJ2-7, with 9 positions matching TRBD1. Germline loops: CDR1 SGHAT, CDR2 FQNNGV. The CDR3 spans 18 residues. V shed 0 bases and J 1 base; nucleotides not matched to a gene: 10. The CDR3 coding sequence is TGTGCCAGCAGCTTAGAACCCCATGGGACAGGGATTTCCTACGAGCAGTACTTC. It codes for CASSLEPHGTGISYEQYF.

V gene TRBV18 combines with J gene TRBJ2-6; TRBD1 matches at 8 bases. CDR3 length: 17 residues. Germline CDR1 and CDR2: KGHSH and LQKENI. Unmatched junction bases numbered 7, after V lost 2 bases and J lost 4 bases. The chain's CDR3 is CASSPGTGSLGANVLTF. In DNA form, the CDR3 reads TGTGCCAGCTCACCAGGGACAGGCTCACTGGGGGCCAACGTCCTGACTTTC. The whole variable domain, remainder taken from reference TRBV18 and TRBJ2-6, is NAGVMQNPRHLVRRRGQEARLRCSPMKGHSHVYWYRQLPEEGLKFMVYLQKENIIDESGMPKERFSAEFPKEGPSILRIQQVVRGDSAAYFCASSPGTGSLGANVLTFGAGSRLTVL.

As concerns this clone: The limits of the CDR3 on the DNA are not certain, so only TCRdb's listed CDR3 is given. This chain joins TRBV21-1 and TRBJ2-6; whether TRBD1, the table's D call, matches the DNA was not checked. TRBV21-1 is annotated as a pseudogene. The CDR3 is 18 residues long, ends included. The CDR3 reads CASSTSGGWGSGANVLTF.

This chain links TRBV4-1 with TRBJ1-5; TRBD1 is a possible D gene (6 bases). The CDR3 is 14 residues long. Trimming pared 2 bases from V and 4 bases from J, leaving 9 bases between. Germline V lookup: CDR1 MGHRA, CDR2 YSYEKL. The CDR3 region has the DNA TGCGCCAGCAGCCAAAAACAGGGAAATCAGCCCCAGCATTTT. It codes for CASSQKQGNQPQHF.

The chain joins TRBV7-3 to TRBJ2-3; perhaps D is TRBD1 or TRBD2 (5 bases each). In germline, CDR1 is SGHTA, CDR2 FQGTGA. With 1 base removed from V and 2 bases from J, the gap between germline ends came to 16 bases. This CDR3 is built from 17 residues. The CDR3 region has the DNA TGTGCCAGCAGCTTAAAGGGCCGGGGCCAAGTCACAGATACGCAGTATTTT. Translating it yields CASSLKGRGQVTDTQYF.

V gene TRBV4-1 combines with J gene TRBJ1-4; perhaps TRBD1 as D (5 bases). The V end was cut by 4 bases, the J end by 4 bases, with 13 bases between. The CDR3 has 15 residues. CDR1 and CDR2 (germline): MGHRA, YSYEKL. CDR3 in amino acids: CASSPPGRVNEKLFF. CDR3 coding DNA: TGCGCCAGCAGCCCGCCGGGACGGGTTAATGAAAAACTGTTTTTT.

The J gene is TRBJ2-7, the V gene TRBV29-1; weak D call: TRBD2 (5 bases). Trimming left V 0 bases short and J 0 bases short, with 9 bases between. The CDR3 has 14 residues. Germline loops: CDR1 SQVTM, CDR2 ANQGSEA. This CDR3 is CSVEDKGSSYEQYF. CDR3 DNA sequence: TGCAGCGTTGAAGATAAAGGGAGCTCCTACGAGCAGTACTTC.

The rearrangement uses TRBV30 and TRBJ2-2, with 9 bases aligning to TRBD1. The CDR3 runs to 17 residues. V lost 0 bases, J lost 3 bases, and 8 bases stayed unmatched. Germline CDR1 is GTSNPN and CDR2 is SVGIG (reference sequence). The CDR3 reads CAWSVLGDRVYTGELFF. CDR3 DNA sequence: TGTGCCTGGAGTGTACTCGGGGACAGGGTTTACACCGGGGAGCTGTTTTTT. Combining the CDR3 with reference TRBV30 and TRBJ2-2 gives the whole variable domain SQTIHQWPATLVQPVGSPLSLECTVEGTSNPNLYWYRQAAGRGLQLLFYSVGIGQISSEVPQNLSASRPQDRQFILSSKKLLLSDSGFYLCAWSVLGDRVYTGELFFGEGSRLTVL.

The genes are TRBV27 and TRBJ2-1, with 9 positions matching TRBD1. The CDR3 loop spans 16 amino acids. The ends lost 3 bases at V and 2 bases at J; junction bases unmatched: 5. Germline V gene lookup returns CDR1 MNHEY and CDR2 SMNVEV (reference sequence). Here the CDR3 reads CASSFGTGFPYNEQFF. The CDR3 coding sequence is TGTGCCAGCAGTTTCGGGACAGGGTTCCCCTACAATGAGCAGTTCTTC.

This chain uses TRBV13 with TRBJ2-1; 12 bases map to TRBD2. The germline V gene has CDR1 PRHDT and CDR2 FYEKMQ (reference sequence). Trimming cost V 2 bases and J 7 bases; bases outside gene matches: 3. The CDR3 contains 15 residues. CDR3 region: CASSLLAGGPNEQFF. DNA of the CDR3: TGTGCCAGCAGCTTACTAGCGGGAGGGCCTAATGAGCAGTTCTTC.

This chain uses TRBV9 with TRBJ1-4, with a tentative D call TRBD1 (5 bases). V lost 0 bases and J lost 5, with 11 bases in between. Germline V gene data show CDR1 as SGDLS and CDR2 as YYNGEE. The CDR3 is made up of 15 amino acids. The CDR3 bases are TGTGCCAGCAGCGTAGACGGGACGGACAATGAAAAACTGTTTTTT. Translated: CASSVDGTDNEKLFF.

The rearrangement uses TRBV15 and TRBJ1-1; D gene uncertain. Trimming took off 0 bases at V and 6 bases at J, with 8 bases between the two ends. CDR3 length equals 13 residues. Germline V gives CDR1 LNHNV, CDR2 YYDKDF (reference sequence). The chain's CDR3 is CATSRDFLAEAFF. In DNA, the CDR3 is TGTGCCACCAGCAGAGATTTTTTGGCTGAAGCTTTCTTT.

As to this clone: The germline gene is not matched at one end of the junction; a read error may be the cause. V gene TRBV7-2 combines with J gene TRBJ2-6; no clear D. Germline CDR1 and CDR2: SGHTA and FQGNSA. CDR3 length: 14 amino acids. CDR3 region: CASGLSSGANVLTF. In DNA form, the CDR3 reads TGTGCCAGCGGCTTAAGCTCTGGGGCCAACGTCCTGACTTTC.

V gene TRBV7-9 combines with J gene TRBJ1-3; D remains ambiguous. The length of the CDR3 is 15 residues. Trimming shortened V by 4 bases and J by 1 base, and 11 bases separated the two germline ends. Germline CDR1 reads SEHNR; CDR2 reads FQNEAQ (reference sequence). The CDR3 DNA follows: TGTGCCAGCAGCTCATACTTGGGGTCTGGAAACACCATATATTTT. It translates to CASSSYLGSGNTIYF.

The chain has TRBV14 and TRBJ2-3; D not resolved. Trimming left V 0 bases short and J 2 bases short, with 3 bases between. Germline V gene lookup returns CDR1 SGHDN and CDR2 FVKESK. This CDR3 has 13 amino acids. The CDR3 DNA follows: TGTGCCAGCAGCCAAGAACCCACAGATACGCAGTATTTT. Encoded protein: CASSQEPTDTQYF.

The V and J genes are TRBV10-2 and TRBJ2-3; 10 nucleotides match TRBD2. The junction had 6 bases not matched to a gene; V was cut back by 7 bases and J by 5 bases. This CDR3 has 14 residues. Germline V gene lookup returns CDR1 WSHSY and CDR2 SAAADI. This CDR3 is CASKASGGEDTQYF. CDR3 sequence (DNA): TGCGCCAGCAAAGCTAGCGGGGGCGAAGATACGCAGTATTTT.

This clone was seen only once. The chain has TRBV28 and TRBJ2-3, with D possibly matching TRBD1 (5 bases). Germline V gene data show CDR1 as MDHEN and CDR2 as SYDVKM. The CDR3 runs 14 residues. V was trimmed by 4 bases and J by 6 bases, leaving 14 bases between them. The CDR3 DNA sequence: TGTGCCAGCAGTTCCTCCTGGGGCTGGGATACGCAGTATTTT. Its protein product is CASSSSWGWDTQYF.

The chain recombines TRBV19 with TRBJ2-7; the match to TRBD1 covers 9 bases. The germline V gene has CDR1 LNHDA and CDR2 SQIVND (reference sequence). This CDR3 has 13 amino acids. V lost 7 bases to trimming and J lost 6 bases; unmatched junction nucleotides: 7. CDR3 in amino acids: CASTPGTGTEQYF. CDR3 DNA sequence: TGTGCCAGTACTCCAGGGACAGGGACCGAGCAGTACTTC.

The chain is built from TRBV4-1 and TRBJ2-1; 7 positions agree with TRBD2. This CDR3 has 13 residues. Unmatched junction bases numbered 3, after V lost 4 bases and J lost 6 bases. Germline CDR1 MGHRA, CDR2 YSYEKL. CDR3 residues: CASSRSGGNEQFF. The CDR3 coding sequence is TGCGCCAGCAGCCGCTCGGGGGGCAATGAGCAGTTCTTC.

This clone is a singleton in its sample. V gene TRBV5-1 combines with J gene TRBJ1-1; D gene unclear. Germline V gives CDR1 SGHRS, CDR2 YFSETQ. Between the trimmed V and J ends, which lost 7 bases and 1 base, there was a span of 17 bases. This CDR3 comprises 15 residues. The CDR3 bases are TGCGCCAGCCGCCTGAATGAGGGAGGGAACACTGAAGCTTTCTTT. Its protein is CASRLNEGGNTEAFF.

The rearrangement links TRBV19 to TRBJ2-7, with 9 bases matching TRBD2. CDR3 length: 15 residues. The trim removed 4 bases at V and 0 bases at J, leaving 4 bases unmatched. CDR1 and CDR2 from the germline V gene are LNHDA and SQIVND (reference sequence). The CDR3 sequence is CASSTTSGFSYEQYF. For the CDR3, the DNA is TGTGCCAGTAGTACGACTAGCGGATTCTCCTACGAGCAGTACTTC.

The chain has TRBV5-1 and TRBJ2-5; 13 bases are a match to TRBD2. This CDR3 is built from 15 residues. With V trimmed by 2 bases and J by 5 bases, 3 bases remained unmatched. Germline assignment: CDR1 SGHRS and CDR2 YFSETQ. CDR3 protein: CASSLLAGGPETQYF. The CDR3 coding sequence is TGCGCCAGCAGCTTACTAGCGGGAGGGCCGGAGACCCAGTACTTC.

The rearrangement joins TRBV11-3 to TRBJ2-7; D may be TRBD1 (7 bases). With 5 bases removed from V and 2 bases from J, the gap between germline ends came to 16 bases. CDR1 and CDR2 from the germline V gene are SGHNT and YENEEA. The CDR3 is 15 amino acids. For the CDR3, the DNA is TGTGCCAGCAGCGGGCGGGACAGTGGTACCTACGAGCAGTACTTC. Protein: CASSGRDSGTYEQYF. Together with reference TRBV11-3 and TRBJ2-7, the CDR3 gives the full variable domain: EAGVVQSPRYKIIEKKQPVAFWCNPISGHNTLYWYLQNLGQGPELLIRYENEEAVDDSQLPKDRFSAERLKGVDSTLKIQPAELGDSAVYLCASSGRDSGTYEQYFGPGTRLTVT.

The chain links TRBV4-1 to TRBJ2-3; TRBD2 aligns across 7 bases. The germline gives CDR1 MGHRA, CDR2 YSYEKL. This CDR3 comprises 15 residues. With V trimmed by 2 bases and J by 6 bases, 8 bases remained unmatched. The CDR3 loop is CASSQTSEGADTQYF. For the CDR3, the DNA is TGCGCCAGCAGCCAAACTAGCGAAGGGGCGGATACGCAGTATTTT.

The chain uses TRBV11-2 and TRBJ2-3; D perhaps matches TRBD2 (5 bases). From germline, CDR1 is SGHAT and CDR2 FQNNGV. Deletions cut 5 bases from V and 1 base from J, with 13 bases between. The CDR3 spans 15 residues. The CDR3 reads CASSVLSGRTDTQYF. As DNA, the CDR3 is TGTGCCAGCAGCGTTCTAAGCGGACGCACAGATACGCAGTATTTT.

This sequence joins TRBV19 and TRBJ2-2; D is uncertain. CDR3 length: 11 residues. V was shortened by 5 bases and J by 5 bases, with 3 bases between the two germline ends. CDR1 and CDR2 (germline): LNHDA, SQIVND (reference sequence). CDR3: CASSLTGELFF. The CDR3 nucleotides read TGTGCCAGTAGTCTAACCGGGGAGCTGTTTTTT.